A selection of T cell receptor beta chains follows, all from one sample in a study of blood T cell repertoires in COVID-19. Produced via immunoSEQ multiplex PCR; TCRdb's table is partial and in-frame only. The repertoire includes under 200,000 clones, approximately 81% of them detected once, and less than 10% sits in the top ten. Sample: peripheral blood. The receptors here all came from a woman aged 60-75 years with COVID-19, enrolled during active disease. CDR3s include the opening cysteine and the closing phenylalanine or tryptophan. The D gene is left open where the match is weak. Size tells how often a clone was seen (once, few, many) or the class of an expanded clone, and some rows leave it out.

>.|TRBV7-9|TRBJ1-3|.
TGTGCCAGCAGTCTACAGGGTGTAGGAAACACCATATATTTT
CASSLQGVGNTIYF
>.|TRBV6-5|TRBJ1-2|.
TGTGCCAGCAGCTCGCCGCGGGGGGCGGGAGGCTACACCTTC
CASSSPRGAGGYTF
>TRBD1|TRBV5-1|TRBJ1-3|.
TGCGCCAGCAGCTGGGACAGTACAGGGTTGAACACCATATATTTT
CASSWDSTGLNTIYF
>.|TRBV3-1/TRBV3-2|TRBJ1-4|.
TGTGCCAGCAGCTACGGTGCAACTAATGAAAAACTGTTTTTT
CASSYGATNEKLFF
>TRBD1|TRBV18|TRBJ1-2|.
TGTGCCAGCCGGGAAAGGACAGGAACATATGGCTACACCTTC
CASRERTGTYGYTF
>TRBD1|TRBV7-6|TRBJ1-1|.
TGTGCCAGCAGCTTAGGAACTCGGACAGGGGTTTCGGAAGCTTTCTTT
CASSLGTRTGVSEAFF
>TRBD1|TRBV6-5|TRBJ2-1|.
TGTGCCAGCGGAATCACAGGGGGCAATGAGCAGTTCTTC
CASGITGGNEQFF
>.|TRBV6-5|TRBJ2-1|.
TGTGCCAGCAGTCGACAGTTCTCCTACAATGAGCAGTTCTTC
CASSRQFSYNEQFF
>TRBD1|TRBV28|TRBJ1-2|.
TGTGCCAGCAGTAAACAGGGGGCGCGTGGCTACACCTTC
CASSKQGARGYTF
>TRBD2|TRBV2|TRBJ2-7|.
TGTGCCAGCAGCGGAAGCGGGAGTTTGAACTACGAGCAGTACTTC
CASSGSGSLNYEQYF
>.|TRBV7-3|TRBJ1-2|once
TGTGCCAGCAGCCTCGATCCGGGTGCTTGGGGCTACACCTTC
CASSLDPGAWGYTF
>TRBD2|TRBV5-1|TRBJ2-7|few
TGCGCCAGCAGCGCATTTAGCGGGAGCTCCTACGAGCAGTACTTC
CASSAFSGSSYEQYF
>.|TRBV29-1|TRBJ1-2|.
TGCAGCGTTGATGGTGGGGGTTTGGGGGCATCTAACTATGGCTACACCTTC
CSVDGGGLGASNYGYTF
>.|TRBV4-1|TRBJ2-2|.
TGCGCCAGCAGCCAACCCCTTCGGGCGGGGACGACCGGGGAGCTGTTTTTT
CASSQPLRAGTTGELFF
>.|TRBV5-1|TRBJ2-1|once
TGCGCCAGCAGCCGCAACGCTATATCTTACAATGAGCAGTTCTTC
CASSRNAISYNEQFF
>TRBD2|TRBV5-4|TRBJ2-2|.
TGTGCCAGCAGCTTGGGTAGCGGGGTTAATACGAACACCGGGGAGCTGTTTTTT
CASSLGSGVNTNTGELFF
>TRBD2|TRBV19|TRBJ2-1|.
TGTGCCAGTAGTATTATTAGCGGGTCCTACAATGAGCAGTTCTTC
CASSIISGSYNEQFF
>TRBD1|TRBV14|TRBJ1-3|.
TGTGCCAGCAGCCCCATATCAGGGGGTGCCGGAAACACCATATATTTT
CASSPISGGAGNTIYF
>.|TRBV5-1|TRBJ1-2|.
TGCGCCAGCAGCCCATTCGTCGCGGATGGCTACACCTTC
CASSPFVADGYTF
>.|TRBV29-1|TRBJ2-2|.
TGCAGCGGCTACAGGTCTGCGAACACCGGGGAGCTGTTTTTT
CSGYRSANTGELFF
>.|TRBV5-1|TRBJ2-5|.
TGCGCCAGCAGCTTCATGACAGCACAAGAGACCCAGTACTTC
CASSFMTAQETQYF
>.|TRBV18|TRBJ1-3|.
TGTGCCAGCTCACCTGGGGGGACTGGAAACACCATATATTTT
CASSPGGTGNTIYF
>.|TRBV6-6|TRBJ1-2|.
TGTGCCAGCAGTCCTCAGGCCCCGGGGATGTATAACTATGGCTACACCTTC
CASSPQAPGMYNYGYTF
>.|TRBV9|TRBJ1-1|.
TGTGCCAGCAGCAACCTTCACGGGGACACTGAAGCTTTCTTT
CASSNLHGDTEAFF
>.|TRBV9|TRBJ2-1|.
TGTGCCAGCAGCGTAGTGGGGGGAGGTTCCCACAATGAGCAGTTCTTC
CASSVVGGGSHNEQFF
>.|TRBV3-1/TRBV3-2|TRBJ1-2|.
TGTGCCAGCAGCGGAATACAGGCGAACTATGGCTACACCTTC
CASSGIQANYGYTF
>.|TRBV15|TRBJ1-4|few
TGTGCCACCAGCAGAGGTATCTCCGGGATAGATGAAAAACTGTTTTTT
CATSRGISGIDEKLFF
>.|TRBV18|TRBJ1-3|.
TGTGCCAGCTCGCTATTCTCTGGAAACACCATATATTTT
CASSLFSGNTIYF
>.|TRBV6-6|TRBJ1-1|.
TGTGCCAGCATCTTGGGGAGGTCTGAAGCTTTCTTT
CASILGRSEAFF
>.|TRBV5-1|TRBJ1-6|.
TGCGCCAGCAGCTACACATCAGGTATCGGGGATTCACCCCTCCACTTT
CASSYTSGIGDSPLHF
>TRBD1|TRBV6-6|TRBJ2-3|.
TGTGCCAGCAGTTACCCCCGGGACAGGAGCACAGATACGCAGTATTTT
CASSYPRDRSTDTQYF
>TRBD2|TRBV9|TRBJ2-7|.
TGTGCCAGCAGCGTTGGACTAGCCCACGAGCAGTACTTC
CASSVGLAHEQYF
>.|TRBV6-2/TRBV6-3|TRBJ1-2|.
TGTGCCAGCAGTTACTCAACCTTGGGCAGGGGTGGCTACACCTTC
CASSYSTLGRGGYTF
>TRBD1|TRBV9|TRBJ1-4|.
TGTGCCAGCAGCTCCAACCGGGACAGGGCTGAAAAACTGTTTTTT
CASSSNRDRAEKLFF
>.|TRBV19|TRBJ1-1|.
TGTGCCAGTAGTATCCCTTCGGCGGGAGGCACTGAAGCTTTCTTT
CASSIPSAGGTEAFF
>TRBD1|TRBV19|TRBJ1-4|.
TGTGCCAGTAGTACCTCACAGGGGAGGTATGAAAAACTGTTTTTT
CASSTSQGRYEKLFF
>.|TRBV12-3/TRBV12-4|TRBJ1-2|.
TGTGCCAGCAGTTTTAACAGGGAAGGGGGCTACACCTTC
CASSFNREGGYTF
>.|TRBV2|TRBJ1-2|.
TGTGCCAGCAAGAGGCCCAACTATGGCTACACCTTC
CASKRPNYGYTF
>TRBD2|TRBV7-2|TRBJ2-3|.
TGTGCCAGCAGCTTGGGACTAGCGGGAGGATGGGATACGCAGTATTTT
CASSLGLAGGWDTQYF
>.|TRBV9|TRBJ1-4|.
TGTGCCAGCAGCGTAGGGCAGAATAATGAAAAACTGTTTTTT
CASSVGQNNEKLFF
>TRBD1|TRBV5-1|TRBJ1-4|.
TGCGCCAGCAGCTCTCGACCGGGACAGGGAAATGAAAAACTGTTTTTT
CASSSRPGQGNEKLFF
>TRBD1|TRBV9|TRBJ1-6|.
TGTGCCAGCAGCGCCGGACAGGGTGCTACTTCACCCCTCCACTTT
CASSAGQGATSPLHF
>TRBD1|TRBV7-8|TRBJ2-4|.
TGTGCCAGCAGCCCGGGGGGGACAGGGGCGGAAAACATTCAGTACTTC
CASSPGGTGAENIQYF
>.|TRBV12-3/TRBV12-4|TRBJ1-1|.
TGTGCCAGCAGTTTACAGGAGAACACTGAAGCTTTCTTT
CASSLQENTEAFF
>TRBD1|TRBV6-5|TRBJ2-1|once
TGTGCCAGCCAACGGACAGGGGGCCCCTACAATGAGCAGTTCTTC
CASQRTGGPYNEQFF
>TRBD1|TRBV9|TRBJ1-1|once
TGTGCCAGCAGCGCCGGGACAGGGCAAACCCGCACCCCGGGGACTGAAGCTTTCTTT
CASSAGTGQTRTPGTEAFF
>.|TRBV5-1|TRBJ2-3|.
TGCGTCAGCAGCTTGGCCAAGCCCCTCACAGATACGCAGTATTTT
CVSSLAKPLTDTQYF
>TRBD2|TRBV11-2|TRBJ2-7|.
TGTGCCAGCAGCGCTCGTCTGGGACTAGCGGTATTCGCCTCCTACGAGCAGTACTTC
CASSARLGLAVFASYEQYF
>.|TRBV7-8|TRBJ2-2|.
TGTGCCAGCAGCCACCCGGGCGGGGAGCTGTTTTTT
CASSHPGGELFF
>TRBD1|TRBV15|TRBJ1-1|.
TGTGCCACCAGCCGGGACAGGGGGCGGAACACTGAAGCTTTCTTT
CATSRDRGRNTEAFF
>TRBD1|TRBV5-1|TRBJ1-1|few
TGCGCCAGCAGCTTTCGGCAGGGGGCGGTATCACGGGCTGAAGCTTTCTTT
CASSFRQGAVSRAEAFF
>.|TRBV14|TRBJ1-2|.
TGTGCCAGCAGCCAAGATCGAACCCGAGGCTATGGCTACACCTTC
CASSQDRTRGYGYTF